This T cell receptor (beta chain) was obtained from a study of human T cells and chemical hapten exposure. Study overall: In the roughly 25-week study, patients were dosed weekly with diphenylcyclopropenone on the scalp throughout. Patch tests applied 0.01% DPC to the upper back, read at 6 days.

One entry per CDR3 protein, called by TCRdb with MiXCR from the RACE reads. The repertoire holds about 340,000 distinct CDR3 sequences, approximately 6.3% seen once, with 7% to 10% in the top ten. The time point: patch test 1, 2 weeks after DPC sensitization. Treatment specified: therapeutic diphenylcyclopropenone sensitization with weekly scalp DPC. At patch-test visits, sampling came before the patch test. V shed 0 bases, J shed 1 base, and the junction held 13 bases outside the gene matches. Per germline, CDR1 MNHEY and CDR2 SVGAGI. The CDR3 has 19 amino acids. This clonotype was detected ten times or more.

The clonotype originates from a woman between 18 and 29 years old with alopecia areata. Some clones in this sample may be carry-over from other donors' samples. The V gene is TRBV6-5, the J gene TRBJ2-3, with 7 bases fitting TRBD2. Source: whole blood, taken in connection with sensitization to the hapten diphenylcyclopropenone (DPC). CDR3: CASSYSSASGAGGTDTQYF. CDR3 nucleotide sequence: TGTGCCAGCAGTTACTCGTCGGCTAGCGGAGCAGGCGGCACAGATACGCAGTATTTT.